This T cell receptor (beta chain) was documented in a study of Ad26.COV2.S vaccination and SARS-CoV-2 variants. Study background: Within the COV1001 Ad26.COV2.S trial arm, the donor was enrolled. The study gave Ad26.COV2.S intramuscularly, once or twice 56 days apart. General study points: Vaccine recipients posted higher spike-specific TCR breadth than their placebo counterparts. Spike-specific CD8+ and CD4+ T cell responses reportedly showed substantial breadth after vaccination.

Profiled with immunoSEQ multiplex PCR; TCRdb holds only in-frame clones, not every one. The repertoire holds about 400,000 clones, 89% seen once, with over 1.5% in the top ten. Treatment indicated: some 20 received Ad26.COV2.S at low or high dose, single or two shots; several received placebo; per-sample allocation not given. Following the first vaccine or placebo injection, samples were taken on day 63. Trimming removed 0 bases from V and 0 bases from J; junction bases left unmatched: 4. Germline V gene sequence: CDR1 MGHRA, CDR2 YSYEKL. The CDR3 length is 17 residues. This clone was counted between two and nine times. Its target is unknown.

The V gene is TRBV4-1, the J gene TRBJ2-7; 11 bases are shared with TRBD2. This receptor was obtained from a person aged 18-65 years who received the Ad26.COV2.S COVID-19 vaccine or a placebo. Sequencing was performed on peripheral blood, taken in a trial of Ad26.COV2.S vaccine versus placebo. This chain's CDR3 is CASSQDFSGRGSYEQYF. The CDR3 DNA reads TGCGCCAGCAGCCAAGATTTTAGCGGGAGGGGCTCCTACGAGCAGTACTTC.